What follows is one T cell receptor beta chain and its context. Its antigen is still unknown. Base qualities are not at hand, and no much larger clone is one base apart. TCRbeta CDR3 regions were amplified from genomic DNA by means of the immunoSEQ Assay, a bias-controlled multiplex PCR. On the study's bioinformatics: The number of nucleated cells in each sample was estimated by amplification of reference gene primers within the assay. Sequence reads were collapsed and filtered to measure the absolute abundance of every unique TCRbeta CDR3 rearrangement. For each sample, productive Simpson clonality was calculated by taking the square root of Simpson's diversity index across productive rearrangements. This immuneACCESS table, as held by TCRdb, lists in-frame sequences with V and J called but not all clones. Of the missing ones, under half trace to an unresolved V gene in checked studies; the others have no known cause. The DNA was the basis for D and trimming; V, J and clone size are from that table. This sample gives approximately 200,000 clones in total; approximately 78% of them show up just once. The biggest ten clones account for roughly 10% of the sample.

One collaborating source in Seattle enrolled patients during active infection and followed them longitudinally through the course of disease. Collaborating institutions collected whole blood in K2EDTA tubes following their own protocols. For TCRbeta analysis, collaborators shipped samples as frozen whole blood, isolated PBMCs, or DNA extracted from either of those sample types. The data were obtained in a study of blood T cell repertoires in COVID-19 (dated by TCRdb to between 2020 and 2021). For context, the study as a whole: Samples covering the acute and convalescent phases of COVID-19 were provided by collaborators in the United States, Italy and Spain. The repertoires were released in a freely available public database meant as a resource for research on the immune response to SARS-CoV-2. Subjects who had been exposed to COVID-19, were actively infected with it, or had recovered from it provided the deeply sampled blood TCRbeta repertoires that made up the dataset. Nearly every sample came with metadata listing a de-identified subject ID, COVID-19 status, age in years and sex. HLA class I and class II types, where available, came from metadata supplied by the sample provider rather than from assay-based typing. The material from the prospective study consisted of cDNA or gDNA derived from T cells, B-cell-depleted T cells, or PBMCs. The samples were drawn from the first 160 participants of the ongoing ImmuneRACE study and from 1,254 subjects provided by 6 global collaborators.

The germline V gene (reference sequence) sets CDR1 to LNHDA and CDR2 to SQIVND. Clipping removes 5 bases from V and 1 base from J, with 12 as the unmatched junction base count. There are 19 amino acids in the CDR3, from cysteine to phenylalanine inclusive. The entry retains the CDR3 DNA only, 57 bases that are in frame from base 1. What the study reported, not specific to this receptor: The amount of clinical and demographic metadata varied by source and participant and was provided uncurated.

This chain is built from TRBV19 and TRBJ2-6; 9 of the junction bases match TRBD1. What was sequenced was peripheral blood. This receptor was taken from a woman older than 75 with COVID-19, enrolled during active disease. The CDR3 region reads CASSLGQGRVGSGANVLTF. The DNA sequence reads TGTGCCAGTAGTTTGGGACAGGGAAGGGTAGGGTCTGGGGCCAACGTCCTGACTTTC.